One sample yielded the 11 T cell receptor beta chains listed below, sequenced in a study of blood T cell repertoires in COVID-19. The assay was immunoSEQ multiplex PCR, and TCRdb's table has in-frame clones only and misses some. The sample holds 350,000 to 450,000 clones; approximately 88% are singletons and the top ten take 0.95% to 1.5%. Sequenced sample: peripheral blood. The receptors originated from a man aged 40-49 years with acute or convalescent COVID-19.

To note about this clone: This same CDR3 is encoded by further DNA sequences in the sample. J is TRBJ2-7 and V is TRBV19, with D possibly matching TRBD2 (5 bases). V lost 5 bases and J 3 bases, leaving 11 bases between the germline ends. Germline V gives CDR1 LNHDA, CDR2 SQIVND (reference sequence). The CDR3 runs to 13 residues. The CDR3 DNA reads as TGTGCCAGTAGTCCTGGACTGGACTACGAGCAGTACTTC. Protein product: CASSPGLDYEQYF.

The V and J genes are TRBV5-1 and TRBJ1-6, with D hard to call. V lost 2 bases, J lost 7 bases, and 13 bases lay in between. Germline V lookup: CDR1 SGHRS, CDR2 YFSETQ. The CDR3 consists of 15 residues. CDR3 DNA: TGCGCCAGCAGCTTTTTTTCCGAGCGGAATTCACCCCTCCACTTT. Its translation: CASSFFSERNSPLHF.

The CDR3 region is CASLTTTGQNNSPLHF. CDR3 nucleotide sequence: TGTGCCAGCCTAACTACCACGGGACAGAATAATTCACCCCTCCACTTT. V is TRBV28 and J is TRBJ1-6, with 7 bases that match TRBD1. In germline, CDR1 is MDHEN, CDR2 SYDVKM. The junction had 12 bases not matched to a gene; V was cut back by 8 bases and J by 5 bases. The length of the CDR3 is 16 residues.

CDR3: CASSPGTGGRGYTF. CDR3 nucleotide sequence: TGTGCCAGCAGTCCTGGGACAGGGGGCCGTGGCTACACCTTC. This chain links TRBV27 with TRBJ1-2; 12 bases map to TRBD1. After removal of 5 bases from V and 7 bases from J, the junction contained 5 bases not matched to a gene. CDR1 MNHEY and CDR2 SMNVEV come from the germline V gene (reference sequence). The CDR3 has 14 amino acids.

Note on this clone: It is unclear where the CDR3 begins or ends on the DNA, so no DNA is shown, and the CDR3 is as TCRdb lists it. The chain has TRBV7-2 and TRBJ1-3; the D call of TRBD1 is as the table states it, not checked on the DNA. The CDR3 length is 15 residues, termini included. Germline loops: CDR1 SGHTA, CDR2 FQGNSA. The CDR3 protein is CASSFYSSSGNTIYF.

This chain links TRBV10-3 with TRBJ1-3; D not certain. Deletions cut 0 bases from V and 0 bases from J, with 6 bases between. The germline V gene has CDR1 ENHRY and CDR2 SYGVKD. This CDR3 comprises 15 residues. This CDR3 reads CAISESTASGNTIYF. For the CDR3, the DNA is TGTGCCATCAGTGAGTCCACAGCCTCTGGAAACACCATATATTTT.

V gene TRBV15 combines with J gene TRBJ2-7; a weak D match, TRBD2 (6 bases). The germline V gene has CDR1 LNHNV and CDR2 YYDKDF (reference sequence). V lost 0 bases and J 6 bases, leaving 15 bases between the germline ends. The length of the CDR3 is 15 residues. The CDR3 region has the DNA TGTGCCACCAGCAGAGATCAGGCGGGGACCGGCGAGCAGTACTTC. This sequence encodes CATSRDQAGTGEQYF.

The rearrangement uses TRBV28 and TRBJ2-2; possibly TRBD1 for D (5 bases). CDR3 length: 13 amino acids. Germline V lookup: CDR1 MDHEN, CDR2 SYDVKM. Deletions cut 10 bases from V and 7 bases from J, with 16 bases between. For the CDR3, the DNA is TGTGCCACCGTAGCAGGGTCTGGCGGGGAGCTGTTTTTT. Its translation: CATVAGSGGELFF.

In DNA form, the CDR3 reads TGTGCCAGCAGTTTAAGGGGGAATCAGCCCCAGCATTTT. Translating it yields CASSLRGNQPQHF. This chain joins TRBV27 and TRBJ1-5; possibly TRBD1 for D (6 bases). The CDR3 has 13 residues. The V end lost 2 bases, the J end lost 4 bases, and 6 bases lay between the germline ends. The germline V gene encodes CDR1 MNHEY and CDR2 SMNVEV (reference sequence).

This chain links TRBV5-4 with TRBJ1-2, with 8 nucleotides matching TRBD1. Trimming at V came to 4 bases and at J to 6 bases, leaving 11 bases not matched to a gene. CDR1 is SGHNT, CDR2 YYREEE, per germline (reference sequence). CDR3 length equals 15 residues. The CDR3 loop reads CASSDGAGGADGYTF. In DNA form, the CDR3 reads TGTGCCAGCAGCGATGGGGCAGGGGGCGCGGATGGCTACACCTTC.

The chain links TRBV7-8 to TRBJ2-3; D gene uncertain. Deletions cut 4 bases from V and 6 bases from J, with 5 bases between. The CDR3 extends over 11 amino acids. Germline V gene sequence: CDR1 SGHVS, CDR2 FQNEAQ. Written as DNA, the CDR3 is TGTGCCAGCAGCTCCATGGATACGCAGTATTTT. Residues: CASSSMDTQYF.